The 20 T cell receptor beta chains presented below share a single source sample, sequenced in a study of beta chain features in type 1 diabetes. cDNA synthesis used the whole RNA isolate, giving expressed TCRB sequences. Here immunoSEQ multiplex PCR was the method, and the copy in TCRdb shows in-frame clones only, minus some. The sample lists 350,000 to 450,000 clones, roughly 13% occurring once. The sample consisted of naive CD4+ T cells from blood. The origin of the receptors is a man aged 25-45 years in good health.

This clone was seen a few times. The chain combines TRBV4-1 with TRBJ2-5; the D gene could be TRBD1 or TRBD2 (5 bases each). The CDR3 length is 14 residues. Per germline, CDR1 MGHRA and CDR2 YSYEKL. Trimming shortened V by 5 bases and J by 5 bases, and 15 bases separated the two germline ends. The CDR3: CASSGGPVLETQYF. The CDR3 DNA is TGCGCCAGCAGCGGGGGACCTGTCTTGGAGACCCAGTACTTC.

This chain links TRBV4-3 with TRBJ2-7, with D possibly matching TRBD1 (6 bases). Germline values: CDR1 LGHNA, CDR2 YSLEER. With 4 bases removed from V and 3 bases from J, the gap between germline ends came to 22 bases. There are 17 residues in the CDR3. The CDR3 DNA reads TGCGCCAGCAGCCTTACCTATGACAGGAAGACATACTACGAGCAGTACGTC. Its translation: CASSLTYDRKTYYEQYV.

This clone showed up just a few times. The chain uses TRBV19 and TRBJ1-4, with a tentative D call TRBD1 (5 bases). Trimming cost V 2 bases and J 4 bases, with 8 bases left between them. The CDR3 is 14 residues long. Germline V gene sequence: CDR1 LNHDA, CDR2 SQIVND (reference sequence). The CDR3 region has the DNA TGTGCCAGTAGTATACAGGGAATTAATGAAAAACTGTTTTTT. Translation: CASSIQGINEKLFF.

The chain is built from TRBV9 and TRBJ2-1, with 8 bases that match TRBD2. V lost 4 bases, J lost 3 bases, and 6 bases stayed unmatched. Germline CDR1 is SGDLS and CDR2 is YYNGEE. This CDR3 comprises 15 residues. CDR3 sequence (DNA): TGTGCCAGCAGCCCAGAGCGGGAGTTCTACAATGAGCAGTTCTTC. Translation: CASSPEREFYNEQFF.

This clone was counted between two and nine times. The V call is TRBV7-2, the J call TRBJ2-7; D call uncertain. The germline V gene has CDR1 SGHTA and CDR2 FQGNSA. This CDR3 has 14 amino acids. V was cut by 5 bases and J by 2 bases, with 13 bases left in between. CDR3 protein: CASSLMAGTYEQYF. The CDR3, as DNA: TGTGCCAGCAGCCTAATGGCAGGTACCTACGAGCAGTACTTC.

The genes are TRBV7-6 and TRBJ1-1; perhaps TRBD1 as D (5 bases). From germline, CDR1 is SGHVS and CDR2 FNYEAQ. This CDR3 spans 15 amino acids. Trimming left V 2 bases short and J 0 bases short, with 10 bases between. The CDR3 region is CASSLWGRVNTEAFF. The CDR3 coding sequence is TGTGCCAGCAGCTTATGGGGCAGGGTGAACACTGAAGCTTTCTTT.

This clone appeared once. This chain uses TRBV9 with TRBJ2-3; 7 bases agree with TRBD1. V trimming: 0 bases; J trimming: 3 bases; junction bases outside the gene matches: 7. CDR3 length equals 16 residues. CDR1 and CDR2 from the germline V gene are SGDLS and YYNGEE. The CDR3 region is CASSVGRTQGTDTQYF. The CDR3 DNA sequence: TGTGCCAGCAGCGTAGGTAGAACACAGGGGACAGATACGCAGTATTTT.

This clone was counted a few times. The genes are TRBV7-9 and TRBJ2-5; 7 bases line up with TRBD2. Germline lookup yields CDR1 SEHNR and CDR2 FQNEAQ (reference sequence). The CDR3 is made up of 15 amino acids. V lost 4 bases and J lost 3; bases outside the gene matches: 8. The CDR3 region has the DNA TGTGCCAGCAGCTCAGCCAGGACTAGTAAAGAGACCCAGTACTTC. Its translation: CASSSARTSKETQYF.

The V call is TRBV20-1, the J call TRBJ1-2; D is undetermined. This CDR3 region has 11 residues. Germline V gene sequence: CDR1 DFQATT, CDR2 SNEGSKA (reference sequence). The germline V and J ends were trimmed by 2 bases and 6 bases, with 7 bases remaining between them. CDR3 loop: CSARPGNGYTF. CDR3 nucleotide sequence: TGCAGTGCTAGACCCGGGAATGGCTACACCTTC.

V gene TRBV14 combines with J gene TRBJ1-1; D not resolved. The V gene lost 5 bases and the J gene lost 1 base, with 8 bases spanning the gap. Germline CDR1 SGHDN, CDR2 FVKESK. The CDR3 is 13 amino acids. CDR3 protein: CASSVRRNTEAFF. The CDR3 DNA reads as TGTGCCAGCAGCGTACGGAGGAACACTGAAGCTTTCTTT.

The V gene is TRBV25-1, the J gene TRBJ2-3; 10 bases match TRBD1. V was pared by 7 bases and J by 3 bases, with 4 bases of the junction left unmatched. The CDR3 sequence is 14 residues long. Germline-derived CDR1 and CDR2 are MGHDK and SYGVNS. The CDR3 spells CASTGTGVTDTQYF. CDR3 DNA sequence: TGTGCCAGCACCGGGACAGGGGTGACAGATACGCAGTATTTT. Filled out from reference TRBV25-1 and TRBJ2-3, the complete variable domain reads EADIYQTPRYLVIGTGKKITLECSQTMGHDKMYWYQQDPGMELHLIHYSYGVNSTEKGDLSSESTVSRIRTEHFPLTLESARPSHTSQYLCASTGTGVTDTQYFGPGTRLTVL.

A remark on this clone: The same CDR3 arises from other DNA sequences in this sample as well. The chain has TRBV9 and TRBJ2-1; a weak D match, TRBD2 (6 bases). The germline CDR1 and CDR2 sequences are SGDLS and YYNGEE. The CDR3 covers 15 residues. The V and J ends lost 2 bases and 1 base respectively, with 10 bases between them. The CDR3 DNA sequence: TGTGCCAGCAGCGTTAGCGGAGGATCCTACAATGAGCAGTTCTTC. This encodes CASSVSGGSYNEQFF. Full variable domain (outside the CDR3, taken from reference TRBV9 and TRBJ2-1): DSGVTQTPKHLITATGQRVTLRCSPRSGDLSVYWYQQSLDQGLQFLIQYYNGEERAKGNILERFSAQQFPDLHSELNLSSLELGDSALYFCASSVSGGSYNEQFFGPGTRLTVL.

The V call is TRBV19, the J call TRBJ2-1; D gene ambiguous. The CDR3 sequence is 17 residues long. Germline CDR1 LNHDA, CDR2 SQIVND (reference sequence). V lost 3 bases and J 5 bases, leaving 20 bases between the germline ends. CDR3 region: CASSITLGIPFNNEQFF. The CDR3 coding sequence is TGTGCCAGTAGTATTACCTTGGGGATACCCTTTAACAATGAGCAGTTCTTC.

The V gene is TRBV5-1, the J gene TRBJ2-5, with 8 bases identical to TRBD1. Germline assignment: CDR1 SGHRS and CDR2 YFSETQ. Unmatched junction bases numbered 5, after V lost 2 bases and J lost 5 bases. This CDR3 contains 14 residues. The CDR3 sequence is CASSLAGGSETQYF. CDR3 sequence (DNA): TGCGCCAGCAGCTTAGCAGGGGGCAGCGAGACCCAGTACTTC. The full variable domain, completed using reference TRBV5-1 and TRBJ2-5, is KAGVTQTPRYLIKTRGQQVTLSCSPISGHRSVSWYQQTPGQGLQFLFEYFSETQRNKGNFPGRFSGRQFSNSRSEMNVSTLELGDSALYLCASSLAGGSETQYFGPGTRLLVL.

This clone was found a few times. Here the CDR3 reads CAISRGSTDTQYF. The CDR3 DNA reads as TGTGCCATCAGTCGAGGGAGCACAGATACGCAGTATTTT. This chain joins TRBV10-3 and TRBJ2-3; D perhaps matches TRBD2 (5 bases). CDR1 and CDR2 from the germline V gene are ENHRY and SYGVKD. The V end was cut by 5 bases, the J end by 0 bases, with 6 bases between. This CDR3 is built from 13 residues.

Details on this clone: The sample has other DNA sequences that encode this CDR3 too. This chain uses TRBV11-3 with TRBJ2-3; D remains ambiguous. This CDR3 spans 15 amino acids. V lost 0 bases and J lost 0, with 7 bases in between. The V gene's germline CDR1 is SGHNT and CDR2 YENEEA. CDR3 protein: CASSLDPTSTDTQYF. CDR3 nucleotides: TGTGCCAGCAGCTTAGATCCGACTAGCACAGATACGCAGTATTTT.

This clone was counted a few times. V and J are TRBV29-1 and TRBJ1-3; maybe TRBD1 (5 bases). The CDR3 totals 13 residues. Trimming pared 3 bases from V and 8 bases from J, leaving 14 bases between. Per germline, CDR1 SQVTM and CDR2 ANQGSEA. The CDR3 sequence: CSVEPEGMHTIYF. The CDR3 DNA is TGCAGCGTTGAGCCCGAGGGGATGCACACCATATATTTT. Looking up the rest from reference TRBV29-1 and TRBJ1-3 gives the full variable domain: SAVISQKPSRDICQRGTSLTIQCQVDSQVTMMFWYRQQPGQSLTLIATANQGSEATYESGFVIDKFPISRPNLTFSTLTVSNMSPEDSSIYLCSVEPEGMHTIYFGEGSWLTVV.

This chain connects TRBV13 to TRBJ2-1, with D tentatively TRBD1 (5 bases). CDR1 and CDR2 (germline): PRHDT, FYEKMQ (reference sequence). V dropped 4 bases and J dropped 5 bases, with 9 bases sitting between them. The CDR3 totals 13 residues. The CDR3 DNA reads TGTGCCAGCAGCTCCCAGGGTAACAATGAGCAGTTCTTC. Its protein product is CASSSQGNNEQFF.

The V call is TRBV7-6, the J call TRBJ2-1, with a tentative D call TRBD2 (6 bases). V was cut by 3 bases and J by 6 bases, with 6 bases left in between. The CDR3 sequence is 12 residues long. Germline V gene lookup returns CDR1 SGHVS and CDR2 FNYEAQ. The CDR3 DNA follows: TGTGCCAGCAGCTTCGGGAGCAATGAGCAGTTCTTC. Translated, it gives CASSFGSNEQFF.

The chain uses TRBV20-1 and TRBJ1-2; TRBD1 matches at 7 bases. This CDR3 has 11 residues. Losses at the gene ends were 6 bases for V and 4 bases for J; bases not matched to a gene: 2. Germline CDR1 DFQATT, CDR2 SNEGSKA (reference sequence). The CDR3 DNA reads as TGCAGTGCCGGGACAGTCTATGGCTACACCTTC. Its translation is CSAGTVYGYTF.